The source of this TCR beta chain is a study of shared clonotypes between healthy human individuals (TCRdb year 2020). For context, the study as a whole: The cohort comprised a couple of women and three men aged 18 to 49 years. Leukapheresis yielded between about 0.94 and 10 billion PBMCs per donor. To increase sequencing depth and limit assay-specific biases, different laboratories used diverse techniques to prepare libraries and sequence TCR repertoires. Per donor, three plates each were used for CD4 naive and CD4 memory, two for CD8 naive, and one for CD8 memory. To estimate repertoire size and how much clonotypes are shared between individuals, the study performed deep sequencing of blood TCR repertoires from a few healthy adults. The research as a whole found: Incomplete sequencing was indicated by rarefaction of sorted-subset datasets, despite the large sequencing depth. Estimated clonotype richness was generally larger for naive than for memory subsets. Sampling was restricted to blood, and TCR repertoires in tissues likely differ from the TCR repertoires found in blood. Sharing across several donors was observed for approximately 5% of naive CD4, over 3% of naive CD8, 2.3% of memory CD4, and roughly 0.43% of memory CD8 clonotypes. Higher generation probabilities were observed for clonotypes shared by all four sorted-subset donors than for non-shared clonotypes. Because the study included only a small number of donors, the genetic and exposure-history diversity represented was limited. Pairwise subsampling led to the expectation that sequencing depth would affect the degree of clonotype sharing among donors.

Healthy HIV-negative adults with no recently reported acute infections or vaccinations were included as donors. All donors were Caucasian adults living in Nashville, Tennessee, USA. CD4+ T cells were enriched by magnetic negative selection, after which naive cells were positively selected on CD45RA and the negative fraction was taken as the memory subset. Blood was obtained by leukapheresis, after which PBMCs were separated by Ficoll-Histopaque density gradient centrifugation and cryopreserved in liquid nitrogen vapor phase. Analytical flow cytometry was used to check the purity and quantity of each magnetically sorted T cell population. Genomic DNA was isolated from every sorted fraction and measured by UV absorbance on a Nanodrop 2000c. Using the deep immunoSEQ assay, TCR CDR3 regions were amplified from genomic DNA by multiplex PCR. Extracted genomic DNA from each cell subset was distributed evenly across all wells of several immunoSEQ 96-well plates, and each plate was treated as a replicate. For sorted subsets, each replicate PCR was loaded with 150 to 250 ng genomic DNA, equivalent to 30,000 to 35,000 T cell genomes. Purified libraries were quantified with a Qubit 3.0 fluorometer, sized on a Bioanalyzer 2100, and re-quantified with the KAPA Library Quantification kit. Every immunoSEQ 96-well plate was sequenced on a dedicated single-read 150-cycle Illumina NextSeq 550 flow cell. The original methods were these. Because only junctional sequences without quality scores were contained in the immunoSEQ output, filtering matching that applied to full-length reads could not be performed. To assign V/J genes and CDR3, sequences were annotated using PyIR, a Python wrapper for IgBLAST v1.9, with IMGT germline references. Reads were removed for weak V/J assignments (E-value above 1e-6), missing CDR3, stop codons, out-of-frame junctions, or ambiguous translated residues. A V3J clonotype was defined by an identical inferred V gene, J gene, and CDR3 amino acid sequence. Percentage overlap between repertoires was computed as shared unique clonotypes divided by the size of the smaller repertoire. RTK rarefaction, the Chao1 estimator, and Recon v2.1 estimates of unobserved clonotypes were used to assess repertoire richness. Generation probabilities were computed with OLGA for all TCRbeta clonotypes obtained by the gDNA method from four donors. TCRdb retrieved this table from immuneACCESS and kept in-frame rearrangements only. Not all clones are present; in checked studies, unresolved V genes account for under half, and no reason is known for the remainder. The V and J calls and clone size come from that table; D and trimming were worked out from the DNA. The sample includes about 190,000 clones, with 65% to 80% observed a single time. About 9.4% of the sample is in the top ten clones.

The germline V gene (reference sequence) supplies CDR1 SEHNR and CDR2 FQNEAQ. The junction shows trimming of 1 base on V and 6 bases on J, plus 6 bases between the germline ends. The CDR3 goes from the cysteine to the phenylalanine over 12 residues. Of all the DNA, just the CDR3 is kept, 36 bases in frame from base 1. Concerning this clone: No antigen is known for it. No per-base quality is available; no much larger clone lies one base away.

This receptor was obtained from a man younger than 40 in good health. The rearranged chain carries TRBV7-9 and TRBJ1-2; confidence is insufficient to name the D gene. Input material: memory CD4+ T cells sorted from blood. Per the publication, the cell subset or site label means: CD45RA-negative fraction. The CDR3 in this case is CASSLETHGYTF. The DNA reads as follows: TGTGCCAGCAGCTTAGAGACACATGGCTACACCTTC. Reference TRBV7-9 and TRBJ1-2 genes cover what lies past the CDR3, so the full variable domain is DTGVSQNPRHKITKRGQNVTFRCDPISEHNRLYWYRQTLGQGPEFLTYFQNEAQLEKSRLLSDRFSAERPKGSFSTLEIQRTEQGDSAMYLCASSLETHGYTFGSGTRLTVV.